What follows are 13 T cell receptor beta chains derived from one specimen sequenced in a study of PD-L1 blockade in urothelial cancer. Only in-frame clones appear in the TCRdb table, and some are missing; sequencing was by immunoSEQ multiplex PCR. In the table there are around 80,000 clones, 80% to 95% of which are singletons. The time point denotes: peripheral blood 6 weeks after treatment start. The sequencing used PBMCs, collected around atezolizumab (anti-PD-L1) treatment. All receptors derive from a woman older than 75 with urothelial cancer.

J is TRBJ2-2 and V is TRBV7-2; 9 positions agree with TRBD1. CDR3 length equals 16 residues. Germline CDR1 reads SGHTA; CDR2 reads FQGNSA. The J segment lost 5 bases and the V segment lost 4 bases, leaving 8 bases of the junction unmatched. This CDR3 is CASSSRTGVITGELFF. CDR3 nucleotides: TGTGCCAGCAGCTCCCGGACAGGGGTAATTACCGGGGAGCTGTTTTTT.

V is TRBV18 and J is TRBJ2-1; 13 bases are a match to TRBD2. Germline values: CDR1 KGHSH, CDR2 LQKENI. The CDR3 loop spans 14 amino acids. The V and J ends lost 0 bases and 14 bases, in that order; junction bases with no gene match: 4. The CDR3 spells CASSPPGTSGTKFF. The CDR3 DNA follows: TGTGCCAGCTCACCACCCGGGACTAGCGGGACCAAGTTCTTC.

The J gene is TRBJ1-2, the V gene TRBV29-1; TRBD1 matches 9 bases. The CDR3 has 13 amino acids. Germline V CDR1 and CDR2: SQVTM, ANQGSEA. With 1 base clipped from V and 7 bases from J, the junction kept 4 bases outside the gene matches. The chain's CDR3 is CSVEGTGEVGYTF. CDR3 in DNA: TGCAGCGTTGAAGGGACAGGGGAAGTTGGCTACACCTTC.

The gene calls are TRBV6-6 and TRBJ1-2; tentatively, D is TRBD1 (6 bases). The CDR3 is 13 residues long. In germline, CDR1 is MNHNY, CDR2 SVGAGI (reference sequence). V was cut by 5 bases and J by 2 bases, with 9 bases left in between. CDR3 nucleotide sequence: TGTGCCAGCAGTGGGCAGGGGAACTATGGCTACACCTTC. This encodes CASSGQGNYGYTF.

This clone came up once. The genes are TRBV6-1 and TRBJ2-7, with no clear D. V was clipped by 2 bases and J by 2 bases, with 13 bases between them. The CDR3 is 15 residues long. Germline V gives CDR1 MNHNS, CDR2 SASEGT. The CDR3 reads CASSESRRGTYEQYF. The CDR3 DNA is TGTGCCAGCAGTGAAAGTCGTAGAGGTACCTACGAGCAGTACTTC.

The J gene is TRBJ2-1, the V gene TRBV4-2; TRBD2 matches 10 bases. Per the germline V gene, CDR1 is LGHNA and CDR2 is YNFKEQ. The CDR3 consists of 17 residues. V shed 0 bases, J shed 7 bases, and the junction held 9 bases outside the gene matches. Here the CDR3 reads CASSQDRGAGGVNEQFF. Here the CDR3 DNA reads TGTGCCAGCAGCCAAGATCGGGGAGCGGGAGGGGTGAATGAGCAGTTCTTC.

The chain links TRBV10-3 to TRBJ1-2; 7 bases are shared with TRBD1. This CDR3 is 15 amino acids long. Germline V gene data show CDR1 as ENHRY and CDR2 as SYGVKD. Trimming removed 1 base from V and 8 bases from J; junction bases left unmatched: 10. The CDR3 coding sequence is TGTGCCATCAGTGAGTTGGTAAACAGGGGACAGGGCTACACCTTC. As protein: CAISELVNRGQGYTF.

The chain links TRBV5-1 to TRBJ2-1; TRBD2 aligns across 9 bases. Germline-derived CDR1 and CDR2 are SGHRS and YFSETQ. This CDR3 comprises 15 residues. V gave up 0 bases and J gave up 3 bases; unmatched junction bases: 1. CDR3 nucleotide sequence: TGCGCCAGCAGCTTGGAAGCGGGAGGCTACAATGAGCAGTTCTTC. This sequence encodes CASSLEAGGYNEQFF.

The chain has TRBV6-6 and TRBJ2-7, with TRBD1 matching 7 bases. Germline CDR1 and CDR2: MNHNY and SVGAGI (reference sequence). The CDR3 has 15 residues. V lost 2 bases and J lost 7; bases outside the gene matches: 11. CDR3: CASSYEGAPLWEQYF. The CDR3 DNA follows: TGTGCCAGCAGTTACGAGGGGGCACCGTTATGGGAGCAGTACTTC.

The gene calls are TRBV7-9 and TRBJ1-2, with a possible D match to TRBD1 (5 bases). Germline loops: CDR1 SEHNR, CDR2 FQNEAQ (reference sequence). The V end lost 4 bases, the J end lost 7 bases, and 28 bases lay between the germline ends. The CDR3 loop spans 18 amino acids. The CDR3 DNA reads TGTGCCAGCAGCTCTCCTACCACCGGGCAGGGACTAATTGGTGGCTACACCTTC. Translation: CASSSPTTGQGLIGGYTF.

The chain has TRBV30 and TRBJ1-4, with D maybe TRBD1 (6 bases). The CDR3 covers 19 residues. Looked up from germline, CDR1 is GTSNPN and CDR2 is SVGIG (reference sequence). V lost 2 bases and J 0 bases, leaving 22 bases between the germline ends. CDR3 DNA sequence: TGTGCCTGGAGTTATGGGGGCAAGGAGGCTGGGGCAACTAATGAAAAACTGTTTTTT. Protein product: CAWSYGGKEAGATNEKLFF.

The chain joins TRBV5-1 to TRBJ2-2; the match to TRBD2 covers 16 bases. Per germline, CDR1 SGHRS and CDR2 YFSETQ. This CDR3 spans 22 amino acids. V lost 4 bases and J lost 4; bases outside the gene matches: 19. The CDR3 here is CASSPTFLSLGTSGRGTGELFF. CDR3 sequence (DNA): TGCGCCAGCAGCCCGACGTTCCTTTCTTTGGGGACTAGCGGGAGGGGCACCGGGGAGCTGTTTTTT.

The chain carries TRBV7-3 and TRBJ2-3; 10 positions agree with TRBD2. The CDR3 has 19 residues. CDR1 is SGHTA, CDR2 FQGTGA, per germline. The V segment lost 5 bases and the J segment 5 bases; nucleotides outside the gene matches: 19. CDR3 protein: CASSPDSGRYSSVGDTQYF. The CDR3 DNA reads as TGTGCCAGCAGCCCCGATAGCGGGAGGTACTCCTCAGTAGGAGATACGCAGTATTTT.